These 3 T cell receptor beta chains were all obtained from the same sample, sequenced in a study of a mutant IDH1 vaccine in newly diagnosed glioma. Stated time point: baseline, week 1 (first vaccination visit). Stated treatment: pre-vaccination baseline after standard-of-care therapy. Sequencing was performed with immunoSEQ multiplex PCR; in TCRdb, only in-frame clones are kept and a portion is missing. The sample lists about 63,000 clones, around four fifths seen once, with roughly 4.4% in the top ten. The sample consisted of peripheral blood mononuclear cells (PBMCs), taken from a glioma patient treated with radiotherapy, temozolomide or both. These TCRs come from a woman under 30 with glioma. Some clones in this sample may be carry-over from other donors' samples.

Only one count was recorded for this clone. The chain recombines TRBV9 with TRBJ2-2, with D perhaps matching TRBD1 (5 bases). V was shortened by 5 bases and J by 5 bases, with 7 bases between the two germline ends. The CDR3 runs to 12 residues. From germline, CDR1 is SGDLS and CDR2 YYNGEE. The CDR3: CASRRGTGELFF. The CDR3 coding sequence is TGTGCCAGCAGAAGGGGAACCGGGGAGCTGTTTTTT.

This clone was observed a handful of times. The rearrangement joins TRBV19 to TRBJ2-2; D is possibly TRBD1 (5 bases). V was clipped by 6 bases and J by 7 bases, with 12 bases between them. Per the germline V gene, CDR1 is LNHDA and CDR2 is SQIVND (reference sequence). The CDR3 runs to 13 residues. CDR3 DNA sequence: TGTGCCAGTAGGTCCAGGGCGAACGGGGAGCTGTTTTTT. Translating it yields CASRSRANGELFF.

In this sample, this clone turned up once. The V call is TRBV5-1, the J call TRBJ1-1; D possibly corresponds to TRBD1 (5 bases). Germline CDR1 is SGHRS and CDR2 is YFSETQ. Trimming pared 1 base from V and 4 bases from J, leaving 8 bases between. The length of the CDR3 is 13 residues. CDR3 sequence reads: CASSLPGITEAFF. The DNA of the CDR3 is TGCGCCAGCAGCTTGCCAGGGATCACTGAAGCTTTCTTT.